This T cell receptor beta chain originates from a study of T cell responses to AZD1222 COVID-19 vaccine. The study, taken as a whole, reports: Recipients of AZD1222 seropositive at baseline numbered only 6 or 7.

For this clone: Its target is unknown.

Sequencing used immunoSEQ multiplex PCR; TCRdb keeps in-frame clones, though not all of them. The sample lists 70,000 to 90,000 clones, around 87% occurring once. The CDR3 spans 16 residues. Germline V gene sequence: CDR1 SGHRS, CDR2 YFSETQ. The V gene end was trimmed by 4 bases and the J gene end by 1 base; junction bases not matched to a gene: 9. This TCR was sampled from an adult who received the AZD1222 COVID-19 vaccine. This chain connects TRBV5-1 to TRBJ2-5, with TRBD1 matching over 8 bases. Sequencing was performed on peripheral blood, taken 28 days after the second AZD1222 dose. CDR3 loop: CASSNGGGQGQETQYF. As DNA, the CDR3 is TGCGCCAGCAGCAATGGAGGAGGACAGGGCCAAGAGACCCAGTACTTC. Using reference TRBV5-1 and TRBJ2-5 for the parts outside the CDR3, the full variable domain is KAGVTQTPRYLIKTRGQQVTLSCSPISGHRSVSWYQQTPGQGLQFLFEYFSETQRNKGNFPGRFSGRQFSNSRSEMNVSTLELGDSALYLCASSNGGGQGQETQYFGPGTRLLVL.